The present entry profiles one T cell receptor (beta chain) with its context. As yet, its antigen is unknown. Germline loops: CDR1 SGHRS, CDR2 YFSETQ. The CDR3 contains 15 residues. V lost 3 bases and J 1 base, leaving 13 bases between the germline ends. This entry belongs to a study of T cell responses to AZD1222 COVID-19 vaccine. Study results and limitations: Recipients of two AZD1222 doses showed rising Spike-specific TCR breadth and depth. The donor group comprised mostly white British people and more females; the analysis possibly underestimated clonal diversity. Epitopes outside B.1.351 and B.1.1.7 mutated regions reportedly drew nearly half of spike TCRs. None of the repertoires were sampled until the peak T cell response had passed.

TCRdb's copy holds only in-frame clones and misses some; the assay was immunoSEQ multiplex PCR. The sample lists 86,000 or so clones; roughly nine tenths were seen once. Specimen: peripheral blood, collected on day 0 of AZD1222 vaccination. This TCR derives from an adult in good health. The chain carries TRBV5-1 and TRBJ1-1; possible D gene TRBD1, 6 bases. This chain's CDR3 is CASSSEGGRNTEAFF. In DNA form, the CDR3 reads TGCGCCAGCAGCTCTGAAGGGGGGAGGAACACTGAAGCTTTCTTT.